The clone carrying this TCR beta chain occurred a few times. Its target is unknown. Template switching created a universal primer site, and the cDNA included unique molecular identifiers. TCRdb reanalysed the 5' RACE reads using MiXCR and keeps one entry per CDR3 protein. The table records more than 200,000 distinct CDR3 sequences, around 15% of them present only once. The sample belongs to a study of identical twins. Study-level findings and limits: Models underestimated TCR alpha sharing (out-of-frame) in monozygotic twins. Twin pairs had excess sharing that was weaker in beta out-of-frame sequences. Rather than following the same donors, the conclusions depended on cross-sectional statistical analysis.

This CDR3 region has 16 residues. Germline V gene lookup returns CDR1 SEHNR and CDR2 FQNEAQ (reference sequence). V lost 5 bases to trimming and J lost 6 bases; unmatched junction nucleotides: 10. This TCR was sampled from a woman between 18 and 29 years old in good health. Sequencing was done on a sample of memory (CD45RO+) T cells sorted from blood. The chain combines TRBV7-9 with TRBJ2-5, with 12 bases fitting TRBD2. The CDR3 reads CASSIPSGRAGQTQYF. DNA for the CDR3: TGTGCCAGCAGCATCCCTAGCGGGAGGGCCGGGCAGACCCAGTACTTC. The variable domain in full, with the rest retrieved from reference TRBV7-9 and TRBJ2-5, is DTGVSQNPRHKITKRGQNVTFRCDPISEHNRLYWYRQTLGQGPEFLTYFQNEAQLEKSRLLSDRFSAERPKGSFSTLEIQRTEQGDSAMYLCASSIPSGRAGQTQYFGPGTRLLVL.